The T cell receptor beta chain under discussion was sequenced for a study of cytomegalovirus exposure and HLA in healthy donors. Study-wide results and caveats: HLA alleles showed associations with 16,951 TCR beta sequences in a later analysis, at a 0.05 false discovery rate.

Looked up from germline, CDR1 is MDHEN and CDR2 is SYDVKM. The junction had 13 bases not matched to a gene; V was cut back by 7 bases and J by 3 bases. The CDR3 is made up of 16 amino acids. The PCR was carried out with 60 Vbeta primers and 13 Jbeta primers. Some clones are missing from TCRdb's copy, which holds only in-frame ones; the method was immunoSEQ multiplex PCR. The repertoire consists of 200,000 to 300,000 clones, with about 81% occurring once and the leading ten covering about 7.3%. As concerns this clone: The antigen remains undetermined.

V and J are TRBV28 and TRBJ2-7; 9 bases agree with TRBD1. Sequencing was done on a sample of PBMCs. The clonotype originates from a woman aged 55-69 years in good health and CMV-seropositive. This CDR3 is CASTMPPNRGHYEQYF. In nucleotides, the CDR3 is TGTGCCAGCACCATGCCCCCGAACAGGGGGCACTACGAGCAGTACTTC.